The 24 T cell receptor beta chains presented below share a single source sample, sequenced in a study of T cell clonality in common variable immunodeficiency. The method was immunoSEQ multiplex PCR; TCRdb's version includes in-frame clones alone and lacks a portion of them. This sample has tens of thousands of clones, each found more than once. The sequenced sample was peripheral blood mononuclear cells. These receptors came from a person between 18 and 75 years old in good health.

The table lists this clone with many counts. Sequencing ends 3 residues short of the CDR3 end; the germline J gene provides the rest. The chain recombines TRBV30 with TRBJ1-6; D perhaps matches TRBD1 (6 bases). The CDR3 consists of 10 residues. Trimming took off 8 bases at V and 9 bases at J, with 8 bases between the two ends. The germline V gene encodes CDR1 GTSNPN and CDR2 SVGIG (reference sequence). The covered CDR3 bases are TGTGCCGGGGGGGCTTCACCC. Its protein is CAGGASP. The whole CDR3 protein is CAGGASPLHF.

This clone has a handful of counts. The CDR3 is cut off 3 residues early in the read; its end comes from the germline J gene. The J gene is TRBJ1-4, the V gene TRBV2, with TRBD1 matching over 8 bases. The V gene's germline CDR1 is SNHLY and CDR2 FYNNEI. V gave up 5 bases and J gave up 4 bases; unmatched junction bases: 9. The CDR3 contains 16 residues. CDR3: CASSPPGGYVNEKLFF. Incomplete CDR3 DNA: TGTGCCAGCAGTCCTCCAGGGGGCTATGTTAATGAAAAA. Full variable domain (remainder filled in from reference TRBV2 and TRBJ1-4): EPEVTQTPSHQVTQMGQEVILRCVPISNHLYFYWYRQILGQKVEFLVSFYNNEISEKSEIFDDQFSVERPDGSNFTLKIRSTKLEDSAMYFCASSPPGGYVNEKLFFGSGTQLSVL.

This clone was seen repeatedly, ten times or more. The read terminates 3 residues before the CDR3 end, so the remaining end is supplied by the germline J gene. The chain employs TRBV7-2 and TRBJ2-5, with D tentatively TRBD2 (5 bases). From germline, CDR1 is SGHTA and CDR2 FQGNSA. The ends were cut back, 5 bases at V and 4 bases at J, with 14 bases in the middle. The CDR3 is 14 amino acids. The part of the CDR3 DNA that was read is TGTGCCAGCAGCCGGACTCGATCCGGAGAGACC. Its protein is CASSRTRSGET. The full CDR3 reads CASSRTRSGETQYF.

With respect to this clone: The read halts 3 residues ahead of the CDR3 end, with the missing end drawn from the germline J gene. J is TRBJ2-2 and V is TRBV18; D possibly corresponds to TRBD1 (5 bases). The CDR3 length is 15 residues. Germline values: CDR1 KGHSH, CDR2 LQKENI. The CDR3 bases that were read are TGTGCCAGCTCACCACCAGGCTCAGGGCGTGAAAAG. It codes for CASSPPGSGREK. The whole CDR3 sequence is CASSPPGSGREKLFF.

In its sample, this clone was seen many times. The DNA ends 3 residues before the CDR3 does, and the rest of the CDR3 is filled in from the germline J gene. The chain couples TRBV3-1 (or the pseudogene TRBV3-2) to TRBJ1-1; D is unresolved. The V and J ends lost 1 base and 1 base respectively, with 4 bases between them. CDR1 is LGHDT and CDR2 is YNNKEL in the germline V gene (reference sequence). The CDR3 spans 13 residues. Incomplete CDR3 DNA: TGTGCCAGCAGCCAAGGTAGGAACACTGAA. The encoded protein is CASSQGRNTE. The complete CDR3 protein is CASSQGRNTEAFF.

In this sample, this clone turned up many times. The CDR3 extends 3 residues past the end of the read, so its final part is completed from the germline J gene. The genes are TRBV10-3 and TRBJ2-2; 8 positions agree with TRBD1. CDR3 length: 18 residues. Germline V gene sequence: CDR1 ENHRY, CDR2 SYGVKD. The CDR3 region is CAISEERLRTGYNEKLFF. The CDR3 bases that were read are TGTGCCATCAGTGAGGAAAGACTGCGGACAGGGTATAATGAAAAG.

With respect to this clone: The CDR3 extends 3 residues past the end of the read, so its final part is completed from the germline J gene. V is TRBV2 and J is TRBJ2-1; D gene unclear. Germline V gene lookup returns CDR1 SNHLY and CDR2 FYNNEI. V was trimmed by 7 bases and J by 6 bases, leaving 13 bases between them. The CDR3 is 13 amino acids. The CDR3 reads CASIASRANEQFF. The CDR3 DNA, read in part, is TGTGCCAGCATCGCGAGCCGTGCCAATGAG. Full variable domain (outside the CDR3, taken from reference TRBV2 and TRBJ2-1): EPEVTQTPSHQVTQMGQEVILRCVPISNHLYFYWYRQILGQKVEFLVSFYNNEISEKSEIFDDQFSVERPDGSNFTLKIRSTKLEDSAMYFCASIASRANEQFFGPGTRLTVL.

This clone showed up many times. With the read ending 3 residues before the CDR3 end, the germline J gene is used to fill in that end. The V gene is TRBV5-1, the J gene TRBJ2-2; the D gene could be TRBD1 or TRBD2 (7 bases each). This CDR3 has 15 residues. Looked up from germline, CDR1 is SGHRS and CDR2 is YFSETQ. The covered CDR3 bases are TGCGCCAGCAGCTCAGCAGGGGAGGGGGCGGAAAAG. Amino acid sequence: CASSSAGEGAEK. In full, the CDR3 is CASSSAGEGAEKLFF.

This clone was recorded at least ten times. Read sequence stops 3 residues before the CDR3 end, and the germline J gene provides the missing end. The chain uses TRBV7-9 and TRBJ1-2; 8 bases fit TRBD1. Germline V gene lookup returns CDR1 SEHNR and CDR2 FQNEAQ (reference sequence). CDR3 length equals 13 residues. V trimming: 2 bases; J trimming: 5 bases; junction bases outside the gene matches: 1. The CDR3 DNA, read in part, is TGTGCCAGCAGCTTACAGGGGGCATATGGC. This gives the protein CASSLQGAYG. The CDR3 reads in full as CASSLQGAYGYTF.

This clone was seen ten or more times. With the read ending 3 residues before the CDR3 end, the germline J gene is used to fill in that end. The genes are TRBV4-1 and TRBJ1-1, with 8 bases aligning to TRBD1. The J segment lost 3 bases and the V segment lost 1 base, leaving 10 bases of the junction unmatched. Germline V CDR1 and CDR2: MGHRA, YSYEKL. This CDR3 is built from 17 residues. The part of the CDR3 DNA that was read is TGCGCCAGCAGCCAAGGCGTCCTTGACAGGGGATACACTGAA. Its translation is CASSQGVLDRGYTE. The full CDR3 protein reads CASSQGVLDRGYTEAFF.

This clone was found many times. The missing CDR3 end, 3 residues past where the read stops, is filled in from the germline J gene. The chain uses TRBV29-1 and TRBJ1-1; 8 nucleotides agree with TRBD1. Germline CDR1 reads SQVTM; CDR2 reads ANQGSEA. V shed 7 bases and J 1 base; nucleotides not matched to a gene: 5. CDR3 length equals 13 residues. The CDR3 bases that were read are TGCAGCGCGGACAGGGAAACGAACACTGAA. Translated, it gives CSADRETNTE. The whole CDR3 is CSADRETNTEAFF.

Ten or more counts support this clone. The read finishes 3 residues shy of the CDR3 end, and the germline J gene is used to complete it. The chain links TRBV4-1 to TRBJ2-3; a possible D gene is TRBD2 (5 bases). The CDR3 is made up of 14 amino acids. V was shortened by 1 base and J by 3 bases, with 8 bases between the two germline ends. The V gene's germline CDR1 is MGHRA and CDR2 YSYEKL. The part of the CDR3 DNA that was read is TGCGCCAGCAGCCAAGGACTACCAACAGATACG. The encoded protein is CASSQGLPTDT. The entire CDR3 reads CASSQGLPTDTQYF.

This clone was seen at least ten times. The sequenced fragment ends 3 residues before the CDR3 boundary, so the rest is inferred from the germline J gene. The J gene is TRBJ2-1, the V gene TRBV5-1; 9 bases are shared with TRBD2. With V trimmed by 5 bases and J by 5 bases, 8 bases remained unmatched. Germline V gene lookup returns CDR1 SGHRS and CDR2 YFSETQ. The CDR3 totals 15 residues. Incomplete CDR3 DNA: TGCGCCAGCAGTTACGGACTAGCGAGGGACAATGAG. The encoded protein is CASSYGLARDNE. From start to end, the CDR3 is CASSYGLARDNEQFF.

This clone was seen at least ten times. CDR3 sequence: CASSTEVTHTGDTGELFF. The part of the CDR3 DNA that was read is TGCGCCAGCAGCACGGAAGTGACTCATACAGGCGACACCGGGGAG. The chain joins TRBV5-1 to TRBJ2-2; TRBD1 is a possible D gene (5 bases). The DNA ends 3 residues before the CDR3 does, and the rest of the CDR3 is filled in from the germline J gene. The CDR3 sequence is 18 residues long. Germline CDR1 reads SGHRS; CDR2 reads YFSETQ. V was pared by 4 bases and J by 3 bases, with 22 bases between.

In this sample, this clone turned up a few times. The covered CDR3 bases are TGTGCCAGCAGGGGGACTAGCCTGGGGGGGGAGACC. Protein: CASRGTSLGGET. The whole CDR3 region reads CASRGTSLGGETQYF. The chain has TRBV2 and TRBJ2-5; the match to TRBD2 covers 9 bases. The read stops 3 residues short of the end of the CDR3; the missing end is completed from the germline J gene. CDR1 and CDR2 from the germline V gene are SNHLY and FYNNEI. This CDR3 is built from 15 residues. J was trimmed by 5 bases and V by 6 bases; bases with no gene match: 10.

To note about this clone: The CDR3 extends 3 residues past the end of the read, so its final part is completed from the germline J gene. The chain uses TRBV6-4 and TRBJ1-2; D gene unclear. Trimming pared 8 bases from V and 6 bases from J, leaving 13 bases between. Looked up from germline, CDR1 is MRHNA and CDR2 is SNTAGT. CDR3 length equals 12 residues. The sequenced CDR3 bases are TGTGCCAGCTGGTCCTTCGGGGATGGC. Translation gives CASWSFGDG. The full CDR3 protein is CASWSFGDGYTF.

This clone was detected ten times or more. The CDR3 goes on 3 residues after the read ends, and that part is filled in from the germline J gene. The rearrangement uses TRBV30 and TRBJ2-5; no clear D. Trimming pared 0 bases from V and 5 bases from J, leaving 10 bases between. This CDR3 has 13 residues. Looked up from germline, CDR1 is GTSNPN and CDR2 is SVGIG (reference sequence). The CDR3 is CAWSVSPRETQYF. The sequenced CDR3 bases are TGTGCCTGGAGTGTAAGTCCCAGGGAGACC.

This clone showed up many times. The CDR3 reads CASGTGTNTGELFF. The sequenced part of the CDR3 DNA is TGTGCCTCGGGGACAGGCACGAACACCGGGGAG. The chain is built from TRBV30 and TRBJ2-2, with TRBD1 matching over 8 bases. The read terminates 3 residues before the CDR3 end, so the remaining end is supplied by the germline J gene. CDR3 length equals 14 residues. Looked up from germline, CDR1 is GTSNPN and CDR2 is SVGIG (reference sequence). V lost 7 bases, J lost 0 bases, and 4 bases stayed unmatched.

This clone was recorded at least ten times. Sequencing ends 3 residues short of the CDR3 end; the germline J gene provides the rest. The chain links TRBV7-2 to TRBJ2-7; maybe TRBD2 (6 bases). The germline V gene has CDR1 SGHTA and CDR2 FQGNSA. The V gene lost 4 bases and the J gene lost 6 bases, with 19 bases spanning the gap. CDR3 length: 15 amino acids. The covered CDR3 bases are TGTGCCAGCAGCTCCATTGTGGGGGGTCCCTTCGAG. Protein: CASSSIVGGPFE. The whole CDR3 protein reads CASSSIVGGPFEQYF.

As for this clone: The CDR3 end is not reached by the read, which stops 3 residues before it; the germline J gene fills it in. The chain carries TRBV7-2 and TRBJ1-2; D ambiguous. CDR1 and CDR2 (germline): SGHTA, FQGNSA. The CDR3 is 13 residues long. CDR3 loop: CASSLATDYDYTF. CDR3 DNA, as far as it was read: TGTGCCAGCAGCTTAGCCACAGACTACGAC.

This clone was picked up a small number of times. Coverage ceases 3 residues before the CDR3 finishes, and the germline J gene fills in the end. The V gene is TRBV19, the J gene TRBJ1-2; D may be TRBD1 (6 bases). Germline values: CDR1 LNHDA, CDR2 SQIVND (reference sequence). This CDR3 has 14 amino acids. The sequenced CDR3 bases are TGTGCCAGTAGTCCCGGGGCAGGGGTGGTCATC. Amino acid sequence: CASSPGAGVVI. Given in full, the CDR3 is CASSPGAGVVIYTF.

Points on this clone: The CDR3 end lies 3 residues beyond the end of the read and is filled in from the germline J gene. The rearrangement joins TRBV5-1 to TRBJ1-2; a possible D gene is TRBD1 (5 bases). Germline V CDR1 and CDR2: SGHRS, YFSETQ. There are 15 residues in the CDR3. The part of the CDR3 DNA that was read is TGCGCCAGCAGCTTGGCCCCTGGGCCCCTGGGGGGT. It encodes CASSLAPGPLGG. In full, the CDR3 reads CASSLAPGPLGGYTF.

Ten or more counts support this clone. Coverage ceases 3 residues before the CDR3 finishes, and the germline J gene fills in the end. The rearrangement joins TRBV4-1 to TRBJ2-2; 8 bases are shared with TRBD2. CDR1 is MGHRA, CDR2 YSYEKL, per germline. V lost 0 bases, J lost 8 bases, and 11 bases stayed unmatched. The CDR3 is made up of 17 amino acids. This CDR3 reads CASSQDTSGGLGGELFF. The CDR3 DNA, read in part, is TGCGCCAGCAGCCAAGATACCAGCGGGGGTCTGGGGGGGGAG.

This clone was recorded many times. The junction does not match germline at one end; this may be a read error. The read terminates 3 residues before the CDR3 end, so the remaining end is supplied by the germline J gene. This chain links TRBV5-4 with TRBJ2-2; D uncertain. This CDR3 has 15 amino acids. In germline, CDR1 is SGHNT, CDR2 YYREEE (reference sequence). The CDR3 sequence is CASSLVDHRAGELFF. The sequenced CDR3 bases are TGTGCCAGCAGTTTGGTCGACCATAGGGCCGGGGAG.